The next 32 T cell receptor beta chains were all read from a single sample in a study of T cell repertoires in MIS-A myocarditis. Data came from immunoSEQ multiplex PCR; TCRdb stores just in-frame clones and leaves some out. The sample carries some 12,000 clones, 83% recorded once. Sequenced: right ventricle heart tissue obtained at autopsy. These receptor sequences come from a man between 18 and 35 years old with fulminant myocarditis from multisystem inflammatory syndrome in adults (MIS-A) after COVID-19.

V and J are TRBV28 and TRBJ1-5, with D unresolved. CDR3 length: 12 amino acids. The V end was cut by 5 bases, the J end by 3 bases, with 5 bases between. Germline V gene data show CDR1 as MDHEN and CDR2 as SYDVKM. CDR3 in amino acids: CASSPNNQPQHF. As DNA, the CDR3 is TGTGCCAGCAGTCCCAACAATCAGCCCCAGCATTTT.

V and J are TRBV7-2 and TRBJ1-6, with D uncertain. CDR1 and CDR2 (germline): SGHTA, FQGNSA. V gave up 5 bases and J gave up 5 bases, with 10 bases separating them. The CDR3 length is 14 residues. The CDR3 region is CASSKSRHNSPLHF. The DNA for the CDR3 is TGTGCCAGCAGCAAATCCAGACATAATTCACCCCTCCACTTT.

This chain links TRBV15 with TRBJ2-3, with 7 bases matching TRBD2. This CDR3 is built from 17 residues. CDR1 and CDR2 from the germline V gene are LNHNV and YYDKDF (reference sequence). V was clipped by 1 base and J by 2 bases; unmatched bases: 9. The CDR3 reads CATSRVGPGLNTDTQYF. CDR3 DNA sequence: TGTGCCACCAGCAGAGTCGGGCCGGGACTAAACACAGATACGCAGTATTTT.

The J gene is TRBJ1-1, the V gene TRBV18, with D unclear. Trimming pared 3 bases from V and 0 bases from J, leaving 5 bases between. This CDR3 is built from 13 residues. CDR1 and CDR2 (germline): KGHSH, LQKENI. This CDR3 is CASSPSVNTEAFF. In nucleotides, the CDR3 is TGTGCCAGCTCACCGTCGGTGAACACTGAAGCTTTCTTT.

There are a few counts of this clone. CDR3 nucleotides: TGTGCCAGTTATTCGGCTGACTCCTACGAGCAGTACTTC. Its translation is CASYSADSYEQYF. The chain is built from TRBV28 and TRBJ2-7; unclear D gene. Germline V gene data show CDR1 as MDHEN and CDR2 as SYDVKM. V was trimmed by 9 bases and J by 0 bases, leaving 12 bases between them. The CDR3 runs to 13 residues.

The CDR3: CASSLAGSGSSYNSPLHF. The CDR3 DNA is TGTGCCAGCAGTTTAGCAGGGAGCGGTTCCTCCTATAATTCACCCCTCCACTTT. V and J are TRBV27 and TRBJ1-6; TRBD1 is a possible D gene (5 bases). CDR1 MNHEY and CDR2 SMNVEV come from the germline V gene (reference sequence). V was shortened by 2 bases and J by 0 bases, with 14 bases between the two germline ends. This CDR3 is built from 18 residues.

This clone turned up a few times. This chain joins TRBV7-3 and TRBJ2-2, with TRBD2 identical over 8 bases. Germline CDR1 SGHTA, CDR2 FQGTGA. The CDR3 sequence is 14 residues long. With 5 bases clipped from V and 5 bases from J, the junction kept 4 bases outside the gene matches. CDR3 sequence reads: CASSLGRGTGELFF. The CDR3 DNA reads TGTGCCAGCAGCCTCGGGAGGGGGACCGGGGAGCTGTTTTTT.

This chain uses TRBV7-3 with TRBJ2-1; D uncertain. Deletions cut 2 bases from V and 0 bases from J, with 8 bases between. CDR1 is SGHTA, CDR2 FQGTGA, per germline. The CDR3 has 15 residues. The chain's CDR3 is CASSLLASSYNEQFF. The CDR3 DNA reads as TGTGCCAGCAGCTTACTTGCTAGCTCCTACAATGAGCAGTTCTTC.

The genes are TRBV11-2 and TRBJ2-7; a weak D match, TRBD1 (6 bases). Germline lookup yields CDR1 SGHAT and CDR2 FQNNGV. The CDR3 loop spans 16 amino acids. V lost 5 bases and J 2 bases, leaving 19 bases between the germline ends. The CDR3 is CASSQDGQLRAYEQYF. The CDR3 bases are TGTGCCAGCAGCCAAGATGGACAGCTCCGAGCCTACGAGCAGTACTTC.

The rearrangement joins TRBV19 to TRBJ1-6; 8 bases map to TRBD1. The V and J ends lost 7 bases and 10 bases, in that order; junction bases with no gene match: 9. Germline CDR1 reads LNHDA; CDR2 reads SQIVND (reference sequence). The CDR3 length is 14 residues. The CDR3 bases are TGTGCCAGTACTCAAGGACAGGGAATCTCACCCCTCCACTTT. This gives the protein CASTQGQGISPLHF.

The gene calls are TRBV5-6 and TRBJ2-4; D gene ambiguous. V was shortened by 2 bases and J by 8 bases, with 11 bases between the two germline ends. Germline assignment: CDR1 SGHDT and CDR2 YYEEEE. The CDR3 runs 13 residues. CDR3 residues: CASSFFSTHIQYF. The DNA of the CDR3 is TGTGCCAGCAGCTTTTTTAGCACGCACATTCAGTACTTC. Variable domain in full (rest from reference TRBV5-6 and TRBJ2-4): DAGVTQSPTHLIKTRGQQVTLRCSPKSGHDTVSWYQQALGQGPQFIFQYYEEEERQRGNFPDRFSGHQFPNYSSELNVNALLLGDSALYLCASSFFSTHIQYFGAGTRLSVL.

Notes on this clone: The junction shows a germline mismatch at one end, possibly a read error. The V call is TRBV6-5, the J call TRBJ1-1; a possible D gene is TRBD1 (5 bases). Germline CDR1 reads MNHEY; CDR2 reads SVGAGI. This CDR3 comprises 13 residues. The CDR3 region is CASSYSGVVEAFF. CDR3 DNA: TGTGCCAGCAGCTACTCGGGGGTTGTCGAAGCTTTCTTT.

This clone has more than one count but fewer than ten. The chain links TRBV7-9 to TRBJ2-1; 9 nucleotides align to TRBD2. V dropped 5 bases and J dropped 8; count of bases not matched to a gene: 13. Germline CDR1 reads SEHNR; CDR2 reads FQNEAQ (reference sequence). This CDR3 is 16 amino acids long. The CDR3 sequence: CASSRKAAGGPDEQFF. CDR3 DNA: TGTGCCAGCAGCCGGAAGGCGGCGGGAGGGCCTGATGAGCAGTTCTTC.

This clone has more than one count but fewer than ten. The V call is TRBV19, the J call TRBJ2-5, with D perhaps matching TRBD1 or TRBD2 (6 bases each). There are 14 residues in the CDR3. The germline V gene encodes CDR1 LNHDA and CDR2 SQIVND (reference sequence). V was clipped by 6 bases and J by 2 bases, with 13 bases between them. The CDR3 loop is CASRGGDRQETQYF. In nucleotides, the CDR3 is TGTGCCAGTAGGGGGGGCGACAGACAAGAGACCCAGTACTTC.

CDR3 amino acids: CSAWDRHTEAFF. The CDR3 region has the DNA TGCAGCGCATGGGACAGACACACTGAAGCTTTCTTT. The chain employs TRBV29-1 and TRBJ1-1; 7 bases fit TRBD1. Germline V gives CDR1 SQVTM, CDR2 ANQGSEA. There are 12 residues in the CDR3. With 7 bases clipped from V and 3 bases from J, the junction kept 5 bases outside the gene matches.

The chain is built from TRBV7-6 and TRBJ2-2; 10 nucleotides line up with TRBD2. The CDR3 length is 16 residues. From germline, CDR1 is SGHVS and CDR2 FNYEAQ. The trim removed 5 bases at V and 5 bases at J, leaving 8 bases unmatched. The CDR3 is CASSRSAGGNTGELFF. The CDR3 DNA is TGTGCCAGCAGCCGATCAGCGGGGGGGAATACCGGGGAGCTGTTTTTT.

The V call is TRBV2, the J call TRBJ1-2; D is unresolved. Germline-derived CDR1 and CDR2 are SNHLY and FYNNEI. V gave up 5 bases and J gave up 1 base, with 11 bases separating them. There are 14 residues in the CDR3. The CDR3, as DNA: TGTGCCAGCAGTCCCCCGAGGATTAACTATGGCTACACCTTC. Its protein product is CASSPPRINYGYTF.

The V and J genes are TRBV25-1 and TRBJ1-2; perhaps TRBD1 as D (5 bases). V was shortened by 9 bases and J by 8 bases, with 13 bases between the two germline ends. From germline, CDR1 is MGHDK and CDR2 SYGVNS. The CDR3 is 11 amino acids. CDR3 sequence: CASFDWGGYTF. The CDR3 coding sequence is TGTGCCAGTTTCGATTGGGGCGGCTACACCTTC.

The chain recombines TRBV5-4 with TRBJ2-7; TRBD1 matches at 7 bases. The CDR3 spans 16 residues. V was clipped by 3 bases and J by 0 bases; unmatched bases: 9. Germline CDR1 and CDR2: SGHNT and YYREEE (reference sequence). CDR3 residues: CASSSIDRDNSYEQYF. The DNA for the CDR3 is TGTGCCAGCAGCTCGATCGACAGGGACAACTCCTACGAGCAGTACTTC.

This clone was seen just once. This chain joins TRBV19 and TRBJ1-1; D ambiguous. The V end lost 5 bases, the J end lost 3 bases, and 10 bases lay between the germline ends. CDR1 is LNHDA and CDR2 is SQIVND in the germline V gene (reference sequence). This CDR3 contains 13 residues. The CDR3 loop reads CASSSGLHTEAFF. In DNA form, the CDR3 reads TGTGCCAGTAGTTCCGGGTTACACACTGAAGCTTTCTTT.

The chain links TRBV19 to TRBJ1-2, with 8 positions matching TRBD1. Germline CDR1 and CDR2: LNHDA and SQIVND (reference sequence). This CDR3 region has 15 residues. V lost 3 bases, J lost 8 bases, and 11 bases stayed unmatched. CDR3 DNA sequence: TGTGCCAGTAGTATGCGCACTCCGGGACAGGAAGGCTACACCTTC. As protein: CASSMRTPGQEGYTF.

The CDR3 nucleotides are TGTGCCAGCAGCCTACAGGTCGCGAACACCGGGGAGCTGTTTTTT. Translated, it gives CASSLQVANTGELFF. The chain recombines TRBV27 with TRBJ2-2; a possible D gene is TRBD1 (5 bases). Deletions cut 6 bases from V and 0 bases from J, with 11 bases between. CDR1 MNHEY and CDR2 SMNVEV come from the germline V gene (reference sequence). This CDR3 is built from 15 residues.

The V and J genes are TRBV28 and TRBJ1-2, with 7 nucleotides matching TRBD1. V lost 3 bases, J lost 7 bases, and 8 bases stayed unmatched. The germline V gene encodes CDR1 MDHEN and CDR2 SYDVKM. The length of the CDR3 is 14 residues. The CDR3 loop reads CASSFPRGSSGYTF. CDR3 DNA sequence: TGTGCCAGCAGTTTCCCCAGGGGGTCTTCTGGCTACACCTTC.

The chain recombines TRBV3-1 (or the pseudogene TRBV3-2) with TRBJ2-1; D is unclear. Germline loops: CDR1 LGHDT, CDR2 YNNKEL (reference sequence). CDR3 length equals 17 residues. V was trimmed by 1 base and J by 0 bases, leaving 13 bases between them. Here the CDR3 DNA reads TGTGCCAGCAGCCAAGCCCTCGCCACCGTCTCCTACAATGAGCAGTTCTTC. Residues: CASSQALATVSYNEQFF.

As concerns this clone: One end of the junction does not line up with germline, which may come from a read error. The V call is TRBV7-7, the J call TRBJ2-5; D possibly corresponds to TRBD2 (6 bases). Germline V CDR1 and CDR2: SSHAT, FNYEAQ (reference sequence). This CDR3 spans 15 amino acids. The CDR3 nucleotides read TGTGCTAGCAGCTTAACCTCAGGAGCGGGAGAGACCCAGTACTTC. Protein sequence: CASSLTSGAGETQYF.

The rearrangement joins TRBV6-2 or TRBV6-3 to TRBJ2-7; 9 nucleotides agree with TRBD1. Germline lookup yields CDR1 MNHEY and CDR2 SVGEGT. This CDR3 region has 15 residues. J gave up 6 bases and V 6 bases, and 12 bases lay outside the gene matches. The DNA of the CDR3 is TGTGCCAGCAGCCGCCGGGACAGGGAACGGGGCGAGCAGTACTTC. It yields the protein CASSRRDRERGEQYF.

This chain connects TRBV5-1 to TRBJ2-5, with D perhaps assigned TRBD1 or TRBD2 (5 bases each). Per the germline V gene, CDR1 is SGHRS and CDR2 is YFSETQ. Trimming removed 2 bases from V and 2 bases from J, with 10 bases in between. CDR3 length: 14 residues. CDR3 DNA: TGCGCCAGCAGCTTAGGGGAGTTACAAGAGACCCAGTACTTC. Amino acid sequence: CASSLGELQETQYF.

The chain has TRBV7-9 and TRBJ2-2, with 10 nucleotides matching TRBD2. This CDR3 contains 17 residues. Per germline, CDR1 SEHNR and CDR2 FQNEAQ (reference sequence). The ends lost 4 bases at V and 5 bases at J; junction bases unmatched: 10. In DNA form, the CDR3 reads TGTGCCAGCAGCTCCCGGGCTAGCGGGAGTTTGACCGGGGAGCTGTTTTTT. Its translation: CASSSRASGSLTGELFF.

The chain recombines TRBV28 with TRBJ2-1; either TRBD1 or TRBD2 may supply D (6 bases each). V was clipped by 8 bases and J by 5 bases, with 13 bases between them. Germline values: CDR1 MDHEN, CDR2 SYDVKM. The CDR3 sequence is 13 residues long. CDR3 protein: CASARDTNNEQFF. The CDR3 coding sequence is TGTGCCAGCGCGCGGGACACCAACAATGAGCAGTTCTTC.

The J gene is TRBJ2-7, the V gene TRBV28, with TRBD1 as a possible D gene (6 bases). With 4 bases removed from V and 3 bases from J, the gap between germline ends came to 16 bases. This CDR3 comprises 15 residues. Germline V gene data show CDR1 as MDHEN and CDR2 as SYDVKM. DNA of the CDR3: TGTGCCAGCAGTTGGACAGCGATAGGGAGCTACGAGCAGTACTTC. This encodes CASSWTAIGSYEQYF.

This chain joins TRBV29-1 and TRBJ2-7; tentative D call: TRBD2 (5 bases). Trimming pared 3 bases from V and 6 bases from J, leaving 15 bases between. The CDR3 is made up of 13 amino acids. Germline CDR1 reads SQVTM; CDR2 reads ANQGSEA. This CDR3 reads CSVDEGFSGEQYF. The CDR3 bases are TGCAGCGTTGATGAGGGATTTTCCGGCGAGCAGTACTTC.

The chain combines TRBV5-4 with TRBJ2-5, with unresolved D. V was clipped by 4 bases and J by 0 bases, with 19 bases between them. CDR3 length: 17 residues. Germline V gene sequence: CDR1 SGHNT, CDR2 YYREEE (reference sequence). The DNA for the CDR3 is TGTGCCAGCAGCAGGACCGCAGGTCGGGCAGACCAAGAGACCCAGTACTTC. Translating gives CASSRTAGRADQETQYF.